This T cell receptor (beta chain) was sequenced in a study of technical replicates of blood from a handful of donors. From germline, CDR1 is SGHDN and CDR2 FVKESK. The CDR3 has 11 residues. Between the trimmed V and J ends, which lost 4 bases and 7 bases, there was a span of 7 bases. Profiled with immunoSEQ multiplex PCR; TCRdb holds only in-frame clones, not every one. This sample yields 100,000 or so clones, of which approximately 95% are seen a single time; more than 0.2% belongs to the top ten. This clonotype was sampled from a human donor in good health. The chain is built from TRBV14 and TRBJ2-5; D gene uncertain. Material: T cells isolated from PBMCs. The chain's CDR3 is CASSLGRTQYF. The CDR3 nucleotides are TGTGCCAGCAGCCTCGGTAGGACCCAGTACTTC.